The rows below give T cell receptor beta chains drawn from one sample of a study of human T cells and chemical hapten exposure. A single record per CDR3 protein comes from TCRdb applying MiXCR to the RACE reads. The table shows approximately 400,000 distinct CDR3 sequences, with more than 4.5% occurring only once. Sequencing used whole blood, obtained in connection with sensitization to the hapten diphenylcyclopropenone (DPC). These receptors came from a woman aged 50 to 65 with alopecia areata. Some clones in this sample may be carry-over from other donors' samples. The CDR3 runs from the conserved cysteine through the conserved F or W. The order of the fields is D gene, V gene, J gene, clone size, CDR3 DNA, CDR3 protein. D genes are given only for firm matches. Where a row states a size, it is once, few, many or the class of an expanded clone; other rows omit it.

>NA|TRBV24-1|TRBJ2-4|NA
TGTGCCACCAGTGACGCCTCCCCCAGAGCCAAAAACATTCAGTACTTC
CATSDASPRAKNIQYF
>TRBD2|TRBV4-1|TRBJ2-7|NA
TGCGCCAGCAGCCAACGGGAGGCCGTCGACGAGCAGTACTTC
CASSQREAVDEQYF
>NA|TRBV10-2|TRBJ1-5|NA
TGCGCCAGCAGTGACCATAGCAATCAGCCCCAGCATTTT
CASSDHSNQPQHF
>NA|TRBV12-3/TRBV12-4|TRBJ2-7|many
TGTGCCAGCAGTTACCGGGGTGAGCAGTACTTC
CASSYRGEQYF
>NA|TRBV7-2|TRBJ2-3|many
TGTGCCAGCAGCTTAGCGCTAAGGGGTAGCCAGCTAGATACGCAGTATTTT
CASSLALRGSQLDTQYF
>NA|TRBV5-4|TRBJ2-3|NA
TGTGCCAGCAGCTTGGGGACCTTCGGAGATACGCAGTATTTT
CASSLGTFGDTQYF
>NA|TRBV28|TRBJ1-5|NA
TGTGCCAGCAGCGACCAATCCAATCAGCCCCAGCATTTT
CASSDQSNQPQHF
>TRBD1|TRBV7-8|TRBJ2-3|many
TGTGCCAGCAGCTTATCGGGGACAGGCCGTAAGGCGCAGTATTTT
CASSLSGTGRKAQYF
>NA|TRBV6-2/TRBV6-3|TRBJ1-1|many
TGTGCCAGCAGCCTCCTCATCTTTGAGGGTGAAGCTTTCTTT
CASSLLIFEGEAFF
>NA|TRBV27|TRBJ2-1|NA
TGTGCCAGCAGTTTAGCTAGCTCCCCGGAGCAGTTCTTC
CASSLASSPEQFF
>TRBD1|TRBV7-2|TRBJ1-5|many
TGTGCCAGCAGCCTACGGACAGGGTTGGATCAGCCCCAGCATTTT
CASSLRTGLDQPQHF
>TRBD1|TRBV2|TRBJ1-5|few
TGTGCCAGCAGAGACGGACAGGGGGCTGTTCAGCCCCAGCATTTT
CASRDGQGAVQPQHF
>NA|TRBV6-1|TRBJ1-2|many
TGTGCCAGCACCACCGGGCCGGGGAATGGCTACACCTTC
CASTTGPGNGYTF
>NA|TRBV5-5|TRBJ1-1|many
TGTGCCAGCAGCTTGAGGGGATTGACTGAAGCTTTCTTT
CASSLRGLTEAFF
>NA|TRBV11-2|TRBJ1-1|NA
TGTGCCAGCAGCTTAAGTCCGTCTAGCACTGAAGCTTTCTTT
CASSLSPSSTEAFF
>NA|TRBV30|TRBJ2-5|few
TGTGCCTGGAGTCCGGGAAGGGAGACCCAGTACTTC
CAWSPGRETQYF
>TRBD1|TRBV7-6|TRBJ2-2|NA
TGTGCCAGCACCTTGGGACAGGGGGGAACCGGGGAGCTGTTTTTT
CASTLGQGGTGELFF
>NA|TRBV20-1|TRBJ2-7|few
TGCAGTGCTACCTTAGCGGTCTCTTACGAGCAGTACTTC
CSATLAVSYEQYF
>NA|TRBV11-2|TRBJ2-1|many
TGTGCCAGCAGCTTGATGAGTCGGTACAATGAGCAGTTCTTC
CASSLMSRYNEQFF
>TRBD1|TRBV30|TRBJ2-2|few
TGTGCCTGGACTCCCGAGGCAGGGGGCACCGGGGAGCTGTTTTTT
CAWTPEAGGTGELFF
>NA|TRBV7-9|TRBJ1-1|many
TGTGCCAGCGCTGCAGGCGGAGGGACTGAAGCTTTCTTT
CASAAGGGTEAFF
>TRBD1|TRBV12-3/TRBV12-4|TRBJ1-1|NA
TGTGCCAGCAGTATCCAGGGGGGGACAGCCATGAACACTGAAGCTTTCTTT
CASSIQGGTAMNTEAFF
>TRBD2|TRBV20-1|TRBJ2-3|NA
TGCAGTGCTAGGGTAGCGGGGGTCCCAGATACGCAGTATTTT
CSARVAGVPDTQYF
>NA|TRBV6-2/TRBV6-3|TRBJ2-7|few
TGTGCCAGCACCTTACAGGACCCGGGGGAGCAGTACTTC
CASTLQDPGEQYF
>TRBD2|TRBV7-2|TRBJ2-2|many
TGTGCCAGCAGCCCCCGGGGGGGACGGACCGGGGAGCTGTTTTTT
CASSPRGGRTGELFF
>NA|TRBV7-2|TRBJ1-2|NA
TGTGCCAGCAGCCCGGGGATGGCGGCCTATGGCTACACCTTC
CASSPGMAAYGYTF
>NA|TRBV11-2|TRBJ2-7|NA
TGTGCCAGCAGCCATCGGCCCGAGCAGTACTTC
CASSHRPEQYF
>NA|TRBV6-5|TRBJ1-1|few
TGTGCCAGCTTTCCAGGGAACACTGAAGCTTTCTTT
CASFPGNTEAFF
>TRBD2|TRBV5-1|TRBJ2-5|NA
TGCGCCAGCAGCTTGGAACTAGCGGGGGTCCAGTACTTC
CASSLELAGVQYF
>NA|TRBV12-3/TRBV12-4|TRBJ1-3|NA
TGTGCCAGCAGCTTCGGGACCTCTGGAAACACCATATATTTT
CASSFGTSGNTIYF
>TRBD1|TRBV7-2|TRBJ2-7|NA
TGTGCCAGCAGCTCCCTGGGGACAGCCTACGAGCAGTACTTC
CASSSLGTAYEQYF
>NA|TRBV3-1|TRBJ1-1|few
TGTGCCAGCAGCCAAGAGGGTAGGACTGAAGCTTTCTTT
CASSQEGRTEAFF
>NA|TRBV7-9|TRBJ1-3|few
TGTGCCAGCAGCTTTACAGGGTCTGGAAACACCATATATTTT
CASSFTGSGNTIYF
>TRBD2|TRBV7-2|TRBJ2-3|few
TGTGCCAGCAGCTTGAAACTAGCGGGGGGTTTTAGCACAGATACGCAGTATTTT
CASSLKLAGGFSTDTQYF
>NA|TRBV4-1|TRBJ1-1|few
TGCGCCAGCAGCCAATCCCCGACAGCTAACACTGAAGCTTTCTTT
CASSQSPTANTEAFF
>TRBD1|TRBV5-6|TRBJ1-5|few
TGTGCCAGCAGCGCCCGACAGGGGGCTATCAATCAGCCCCAGCATTTT
CASSARQGAINQPQHF
>TRBD1|TRBV5-1|TRBJ1-1|few
TGCGCCAGCAGCCAGCGATACAGGGGAACGGACACTGAAGCTTTCTTT
CASSQRYRGTDTEAFF
>TRBD1|TRBV7-8|TRBJ2-7|many
TGTGCCAGCAGCGTCGCCCGGGACAGACCCCACTACGAGCAGTACTTC
CASSVARDRPHYEQYF
>NA|TRBV14|TRBJ1-6|NA
TGTGCCAGCAGCCAAGTAGGGATTAATTCACCCCTCCACTTT
CASSQVGINSPLHF
>TRBD2|TRBV6-6|TRBJ2-3|many
TGTGCCAGCAGTCTTGGGACTAGCATTCCCACAGATACGCAGTATTTT
CASSLGTSIPTDTQYF
>NA|TRBV5-1|TRBJ2-5|few
TGCGCCAGCAGCTTGGGGGACGCCTACCAAGAGACCCAGTACTTC
CASSLGDAYQETQYF
>NA|TRBV5-1|TRBJ1-5|few
TGCGCCAGCAGCTTAGGGCCGACTGGCAGCAATCAGCCCCAGCATTTT
CASSLGPTGSNQPQHF
>NA|TRBV14|TRBJ2-5|few
TGTGCCAGCAGCCCAATATCGGAGTTGAGGGAGACCCAGTACTTC
CASSPISELRETQYF
>NA|TRBV20-1|TRBJ2-7|few
TGCAGTGCTAGAGATCCGAGAAGCTCCTACGAGCAGTACTTC
CSARDPRSSYEQYF
>TRBD2|TRBV29-1|TRBJ2-7|NA
TGCAGCGCCGTCAGCGGGAGGGAGGACGAGCAGTACTTC
CSAVSGREDEQYF
>TRBD2|TRBV10-3|TRBJ2-2|many
TGTGCCATCAGTGCAGAGACTAGCGGGACAACCGGGGAGCTGTTTTTT
CAISAETSGTTGELFF
>TRBD2|TRBV4-3|TRBJ2-5|NA
TGCGCCAGCAGCCAAGCCCTAGCGGGAGGAGAGACCCAGTACTTC
CASSQALAGGETQYF
>NA|TRBV27|TRBJ1-1|NA
TGTGCCAGCAGTCCTCGACTCTTCAGGAGGGACACTGAAGCTTTCTTT
CASSPRLFRRDTEAFF
>NA|TRBV15|TRBJ1-5|NA
TGTGCCACCAGCAGAGGAGGGGGGACGGGGAATCAGCCCCAGCATTTT
CATSRGGGTGNQPQHF
>TRBD1|TRBV20-1|TRBJ1-4|NA
TGCAGTGCTAGAGCCGGGACAGGGTTCGAAAAACTGTTTTTT
CSARAGTGFEKLFF
>NA|TRBV12-3/TRBV12-4|TRBJ1-1|few
TGTGCCAGCAGTTTATCCGGGTCCGGGCTGAACGCTTTCTTT
CASSLSGSGLNAFF
>NA|TRBV6-2/TRBV6-3|TRBJ2-7|NA
TGTGCCAGCAGTTACCCGCAGGGGGGGGACGAGCAGTACTTC
CASSYPQGGDEQYF
>TRBD2|TRBV28|TRBJ2-3|many
TGTGCCAGCAGTTTATCGCGACTAGCGGGAAGCACAGATACGCAGTATTTT
CASSLSRLAGSTDTQYF